This T cell receptor beta chain was recovered during a study of blood T cell repertoires in COVID-19. Overall study context: PBMCs, B-cell-depleted T cells, or T cells were the source of the cDNA or gDNA that made up the material.

Some clones are missing from TCRdb's copy, which holds only in-frame ones; the method was immunoSEQ multiplex PCR. The sample carries over 130,000 clones, approximately 80% recorded once. Trimming cost V 4 bases and J 4 bases; bases outside gene matches: 2. CDR1 SEHNR and CDR2 FQNEAQ come from the germline V gene (reference sequence). The CDR3 consists of 15 residues. The J gene is TRBJ2-1, the V gene TRBV7-9, with 12 bases matching TRBD1. The receptor's source is a man in his fifties with acute or convalescent COVID-19. The sample comprised peripheral blood. In DNA form, the CDR3 reads TGTGCCAGCAGCTGGGGACAGGGGGCGTACAATGAGCAGTTCTTC. Its protein is CASSWGQGAYNEQFF. Drawing the rest from reference TRBV7-9 and TRBJ2-1, the complete variable domain is DTGVSQNPRHKITKRGQNVTFRCDPISEHNRLYWYRQTLGQGPEFLTYFQNEAQLEKSRLLSDRFSAERPKGSFSTLEIQRTEQGDSAMYLCASSWGQGAYNEQFFGPGTRLTVL.